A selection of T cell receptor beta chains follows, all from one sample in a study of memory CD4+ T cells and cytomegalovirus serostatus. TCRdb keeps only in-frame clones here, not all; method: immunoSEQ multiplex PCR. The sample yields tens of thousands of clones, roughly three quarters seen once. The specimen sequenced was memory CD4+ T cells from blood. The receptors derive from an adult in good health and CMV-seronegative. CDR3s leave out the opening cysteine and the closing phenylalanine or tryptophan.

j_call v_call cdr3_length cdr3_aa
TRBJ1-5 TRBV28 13 ATKESRGLVWPQH
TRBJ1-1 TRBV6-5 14 ASSYSASQKGVVAF
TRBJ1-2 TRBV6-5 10 ASSHGTFGYT
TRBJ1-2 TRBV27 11 ASSRQGEWGYT
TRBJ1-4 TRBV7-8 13 ASSSRGGLAEKLF
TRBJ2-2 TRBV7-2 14 ASTVGERAGTGELF
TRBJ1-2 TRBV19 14 ATRDRGQNRRSGYT
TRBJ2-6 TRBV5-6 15 ASSYMTATSGANVLT
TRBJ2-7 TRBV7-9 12 ASNPTGQNYEQY
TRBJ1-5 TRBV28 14 ASSFRQGASNQPQH
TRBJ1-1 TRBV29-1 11 SVYRLSNTEAF
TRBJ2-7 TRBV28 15 ASSSAPPGQGGYEQY
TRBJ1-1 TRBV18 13 ASSPGQTLNTEAF
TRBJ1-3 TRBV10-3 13 AISDGPLSGNTIY
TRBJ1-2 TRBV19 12 ASSGTISVYGYT
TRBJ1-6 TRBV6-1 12 ASSGTGEASPLH
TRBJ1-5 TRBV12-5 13 ASGLGQGVDQPQH
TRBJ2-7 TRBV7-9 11 ATNRDVAYEQY
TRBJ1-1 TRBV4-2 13 ASSQELFVNTEAF
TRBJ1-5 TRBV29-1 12 SVGTRNSNQPQH
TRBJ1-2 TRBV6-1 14 ASSDPTRGGHYGYT
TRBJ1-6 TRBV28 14 ATTGRPSSYNSPLH
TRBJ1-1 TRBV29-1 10 SVGQGNTEAF
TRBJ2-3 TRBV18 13 ASSRGSGDTDTQY
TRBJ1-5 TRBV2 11 ASTASSNQPQH
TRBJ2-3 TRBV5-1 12 ASSLQESTDTQY
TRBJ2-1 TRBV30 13 AWSPGRGSYNEQF
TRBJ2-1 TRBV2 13 ASSGPSGVYNEQF
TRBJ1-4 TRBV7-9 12 ASSGAITNEKLF
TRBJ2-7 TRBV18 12 ASSPPWGRAEQY
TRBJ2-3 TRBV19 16 ASSTRRTGAGRTDTQY
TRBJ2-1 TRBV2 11 ASSELAGDEQF
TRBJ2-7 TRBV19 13 ASSVNHVGGYEQY
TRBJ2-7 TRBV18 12 ASSPLDRREITY
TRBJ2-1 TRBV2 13 ASSDVGGGANEQF
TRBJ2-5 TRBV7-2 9 ASSAQETQY
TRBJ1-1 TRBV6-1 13 ASSVRQLTPTEAF
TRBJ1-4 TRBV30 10 AWSPRGEKLF
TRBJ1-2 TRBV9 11 ASSVDEGDGYT
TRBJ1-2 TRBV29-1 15 SVPSILGEQIAYGYT
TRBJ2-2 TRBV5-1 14 ASSLDGTANTGELF
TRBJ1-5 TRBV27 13 ASSLVGPSNQPQH
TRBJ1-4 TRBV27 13 ASSLSPRGNEKLF
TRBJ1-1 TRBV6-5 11 ASRRHMNTEAF
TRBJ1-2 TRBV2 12 ASRGSLPNYGYT
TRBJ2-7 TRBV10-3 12 AISGGGNPYEQY
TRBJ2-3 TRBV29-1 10 SDTGGRNTQY
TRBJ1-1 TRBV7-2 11 ASSWGRNTEAF
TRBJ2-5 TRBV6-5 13 ASSSGTSGQETQY
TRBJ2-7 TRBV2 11 ASSETTGIEQY